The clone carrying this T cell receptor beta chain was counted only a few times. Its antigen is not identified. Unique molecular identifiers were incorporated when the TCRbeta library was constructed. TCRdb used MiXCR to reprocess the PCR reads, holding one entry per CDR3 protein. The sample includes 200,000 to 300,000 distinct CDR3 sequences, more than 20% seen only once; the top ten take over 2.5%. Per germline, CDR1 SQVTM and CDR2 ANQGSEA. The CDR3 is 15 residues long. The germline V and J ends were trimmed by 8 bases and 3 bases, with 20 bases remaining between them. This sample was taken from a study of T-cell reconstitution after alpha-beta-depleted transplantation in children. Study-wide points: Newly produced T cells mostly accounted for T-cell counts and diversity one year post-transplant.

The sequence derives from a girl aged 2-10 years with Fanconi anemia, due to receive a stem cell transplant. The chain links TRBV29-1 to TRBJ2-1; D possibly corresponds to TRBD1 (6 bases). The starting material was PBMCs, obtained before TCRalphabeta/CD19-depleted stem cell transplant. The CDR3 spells CSFLPGQPFYNEQFF. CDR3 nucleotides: TGCAGCTTTCTCCCGGGACAACCTTTCTACAATGAGCAGTTCTTC.